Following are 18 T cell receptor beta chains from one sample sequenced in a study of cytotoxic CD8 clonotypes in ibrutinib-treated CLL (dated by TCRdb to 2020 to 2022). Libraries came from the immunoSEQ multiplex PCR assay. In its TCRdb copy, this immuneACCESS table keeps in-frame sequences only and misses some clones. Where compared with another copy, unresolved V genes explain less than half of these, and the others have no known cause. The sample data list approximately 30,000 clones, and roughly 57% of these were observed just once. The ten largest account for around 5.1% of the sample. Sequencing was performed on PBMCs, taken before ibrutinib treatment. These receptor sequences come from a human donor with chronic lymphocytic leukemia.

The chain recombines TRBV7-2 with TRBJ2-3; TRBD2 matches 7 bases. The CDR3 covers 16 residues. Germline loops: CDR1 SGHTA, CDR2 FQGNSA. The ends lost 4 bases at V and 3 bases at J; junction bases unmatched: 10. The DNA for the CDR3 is TGTGCCAGCAGCTCCGGGGGAGGGCCGATTACAGATACGCAGTATTTT. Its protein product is CASSSGGGPITDTQYF.

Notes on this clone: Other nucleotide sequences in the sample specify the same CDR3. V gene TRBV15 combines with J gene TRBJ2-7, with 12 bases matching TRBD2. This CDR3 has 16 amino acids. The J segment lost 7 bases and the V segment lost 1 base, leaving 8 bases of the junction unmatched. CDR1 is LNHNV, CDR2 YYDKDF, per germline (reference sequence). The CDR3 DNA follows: TGTGCCACCAGCAGAGTCTTCCTAGCGGGAGGGCCGGAGCAGTACTTC. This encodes CATSRVFLAGGPEQYF.

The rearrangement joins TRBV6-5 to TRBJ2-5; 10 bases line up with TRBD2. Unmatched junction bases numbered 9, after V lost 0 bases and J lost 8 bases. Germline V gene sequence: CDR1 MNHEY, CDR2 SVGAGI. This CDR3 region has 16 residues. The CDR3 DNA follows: TGTGCCAGCAGTTACTCGATCCCCCCTAGCGGGGGAACCCAGTACTTC. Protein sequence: CASSYSIPPSGGTQYF.

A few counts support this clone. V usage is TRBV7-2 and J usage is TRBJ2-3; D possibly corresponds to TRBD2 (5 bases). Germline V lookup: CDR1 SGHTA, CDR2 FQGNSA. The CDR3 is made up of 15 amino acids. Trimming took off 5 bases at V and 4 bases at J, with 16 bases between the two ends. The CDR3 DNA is TGTGCCAGCAGCCCCGGCGGGCGAGGGCCAGATACGCAGTATTTT. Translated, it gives CASSPGGRGPDTQYF.

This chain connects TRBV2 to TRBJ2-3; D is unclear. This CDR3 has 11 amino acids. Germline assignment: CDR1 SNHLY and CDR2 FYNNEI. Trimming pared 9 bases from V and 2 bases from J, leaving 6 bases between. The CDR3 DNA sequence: TGTGCCAGTAGCCCCACAGATACGCAGTATTTT. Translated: CASSPTDTQYF.

The DNA of the CDR3 is TGTGCCAGCAGCTTAGTTGGGAGGGGCTACGAGCAGTACTTC. Its protein product is CASSLVGRGYEQYF. V usage is TRBV7-2 and J usage is TRBJ2-7, with 7 bases matching TRBD2. The CDR3 is made up of 14 amino acids. Germline V gene lookup returns CDR1 SGHTA and CDR2 FQGNSA. V shed 1 base, J shed 3 bases, and the junction held 3 bases outside the gene matches.

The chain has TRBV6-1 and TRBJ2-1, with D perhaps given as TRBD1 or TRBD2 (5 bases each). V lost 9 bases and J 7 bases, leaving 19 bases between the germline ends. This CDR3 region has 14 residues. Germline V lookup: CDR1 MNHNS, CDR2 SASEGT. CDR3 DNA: TGTGCCAGTTCGACAGCAGGGAGTATTAATGAGCAGTTCTTC. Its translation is CASSTAGSINEQFF.

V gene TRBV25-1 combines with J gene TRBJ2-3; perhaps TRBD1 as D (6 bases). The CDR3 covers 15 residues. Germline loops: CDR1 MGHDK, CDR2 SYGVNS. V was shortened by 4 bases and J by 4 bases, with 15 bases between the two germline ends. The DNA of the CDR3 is TGTGCCAGCAGTGCATCAGGGGTTTCGGCAGATACGCAGTATTTT. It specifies CASSASGVSADTQYF.

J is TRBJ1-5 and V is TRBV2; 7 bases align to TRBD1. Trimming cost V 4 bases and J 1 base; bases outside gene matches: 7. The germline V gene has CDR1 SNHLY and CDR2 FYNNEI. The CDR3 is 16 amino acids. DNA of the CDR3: TGTGCCAGCAGTGGCCCTACAGGGGTGAGCAATCAGCCCCAGCATTTT. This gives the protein CASSGPTGVSNQPQHF.

The CDR3 DNA reads TGCGCCAGCAGCTTAGGGGTAGCCGGGGAGCTGTTTTTT. Protein: CASSLGVAGELFF. The V call is TRBV5-1, the J call TRBJ2-2, with a weak D call TRBD1 (5 bases). There are 13 residues in the CDR3. CDR1 and CDR2 (germline): SGHRS, YFSETQ. Trimming cost V 2 bases and J 6 bases, with 8 bases left between them.

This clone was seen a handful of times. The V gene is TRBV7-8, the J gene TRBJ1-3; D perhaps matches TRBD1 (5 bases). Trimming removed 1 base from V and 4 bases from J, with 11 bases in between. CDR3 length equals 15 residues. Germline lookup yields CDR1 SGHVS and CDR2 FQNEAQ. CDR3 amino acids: CASSLGPGPGNTIYF. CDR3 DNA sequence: TGTGCCAGCAGCTTAGGGCCAGGGCCGGGAAACACCATATATTTT.

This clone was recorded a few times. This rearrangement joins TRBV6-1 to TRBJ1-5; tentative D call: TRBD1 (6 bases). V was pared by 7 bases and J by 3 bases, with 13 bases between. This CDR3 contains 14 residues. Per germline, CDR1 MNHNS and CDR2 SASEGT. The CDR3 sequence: CASTKYRDNQPQHF. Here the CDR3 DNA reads TGTGCCAGCACGAAGTACAGGGACAATCAGCCCCAGCATTTT.

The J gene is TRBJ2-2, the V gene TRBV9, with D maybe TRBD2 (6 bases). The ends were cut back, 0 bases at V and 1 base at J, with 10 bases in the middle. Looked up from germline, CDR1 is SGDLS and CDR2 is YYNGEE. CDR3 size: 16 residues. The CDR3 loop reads CASSVGPGVNTGELFF. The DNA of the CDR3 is TGTGCCAGCAGCGTAGGGCCGGGAGTGAACACCGGGGAGCTGTTTTTT.

The CDR3 nucleotides are TGTGCCAGCAGCTTAGTGGGTATTTGGTTGTACGAGCAGTACTTC. Its protein is CASSLVGIWLYEQYF. V is TRBV7-8 and J is TRBJ2-7, with unresolved D. This CDR3 has 15 amino acids. Germline CDR1 reads SGHVS; CDR2 reads FQNEAQ. Between the trimmed V and J ends, which lost 1 base and 4 bases, there was a span of 14 bases.

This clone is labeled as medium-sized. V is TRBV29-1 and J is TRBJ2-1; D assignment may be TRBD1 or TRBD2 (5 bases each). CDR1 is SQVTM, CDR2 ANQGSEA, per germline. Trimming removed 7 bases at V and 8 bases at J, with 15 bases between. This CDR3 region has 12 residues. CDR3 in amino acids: CSAAAGRDEQFF. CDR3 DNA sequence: TGCAGCGCCGCCGCAGGGCGGGATGAGCAGTTCTTC.

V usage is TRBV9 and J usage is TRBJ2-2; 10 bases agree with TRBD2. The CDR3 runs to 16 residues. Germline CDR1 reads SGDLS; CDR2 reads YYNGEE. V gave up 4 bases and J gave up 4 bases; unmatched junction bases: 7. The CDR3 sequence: CASSRGLAESTGELFF. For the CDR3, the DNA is TGTGCCAGCAGCAGAGGACTAGCGGAGAGCACCGGGGAGCTGTTTTTT.

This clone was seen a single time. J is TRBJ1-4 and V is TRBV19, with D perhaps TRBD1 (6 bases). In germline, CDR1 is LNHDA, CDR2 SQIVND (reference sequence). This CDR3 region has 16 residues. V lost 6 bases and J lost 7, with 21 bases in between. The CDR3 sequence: CASSIQGGVALEKLFF. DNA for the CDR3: TGTGCCAGTAGCATACAGGGCGGTGTGGCCCTTGAAAAACTGTTTTTT.

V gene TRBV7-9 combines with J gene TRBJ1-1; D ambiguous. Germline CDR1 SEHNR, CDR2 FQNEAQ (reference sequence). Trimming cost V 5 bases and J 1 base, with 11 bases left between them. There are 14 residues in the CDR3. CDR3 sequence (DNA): TGTGCCAGCAGCCAAACAAGGCGGAACACTGAAGCTTTCTTT. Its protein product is CASSQTRRNTEAFF. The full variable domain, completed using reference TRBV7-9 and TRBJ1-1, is DTGVSQNPRHKITKRGQNVTFRCDPISEHNRLYWYRQTLGQGPEFLTYFQNEAQLEKSRLLSDRFSAERPKGSFSTLEIQRTEQGDSAMYLCASSQTRRNTEAFFGQGTRLTVV.